The 15 T cell receptor beta chains reported below all come from one sample, sequenced in a study of blood T cell repertoires in COVID-19. The repertoire was sequenced with immunoSEQ multiplex PCR; TCRdb's copy has only in-frame clones and lacks some. Seen here are approximately 73,000 clones, approximately 92% observed once, and the top ten hold approximately 8.9%. The sample comprised peripheral blood. The receptors stem from an elderly man with acute or convalescent COVID-19.

The chain employs TRBV3-1 (or the pseudogene TRBV3-2) and TRBJ1-2, with 8 positions matching TRBD1. V lost 4 bases and J lost 1; bases outside the gene matches: 8. Germline V gives CDR1 LGHDT, CDR2 YNNKEL (reference sequence). CDR3 size: 16 residues. DNA for the CDR3: TGTGCCAGCAGCCCCTTGACAGGGGTGTTTAACTATGGCTACACCTTC. Translating gives CASSPLTGVFNYGYTF.

This clone appeared a few times. The chain uses TRBV5-1 and TRBJ2-1; 10 nucleotides agree with TRBD2. The CDR3 runs to 15 residues. V gave up 2 bases and J gave up 5 bases; unmatched junction bases: 4. Germline V gives CDR1 SGHRS, CDR2 YFSETQ. The CDR3: CASSFIAGGNNEQFF. DNA for the CDR3: TGCGCCAGCAGCTTCATAGCGGGAGGCAACAATGAGCAGTTCTTC.

This rearrangement joins TRBV9 to TRBJ2-7; 10 bases match TRBD1. The J segment lost 6 bases and the V segment lost 4 bases, leaving 7 bases of the junction unmatched. There are 14 residues in the CDR3. The V gene's germline CDR1 is SGDLS and CDR2 YYNGEE. CDR3 residues: CASSPTGTGVEQYF. DNA of the CDR3: TGTGCCAGCAGCCCGACCGGGACAGGGGTCGAGCAGTACTTC.

V and J are TRBV3-1 (or the pseudogene TRBV3-2) and TRBJ2-1; D is unclear. Germline V gives CDR1 LGHDT, CDR2 YNNKEL (reference sequence). Trimming pared 1 base from V and 1 base from J, leaving 5 bases between. This CDR3 is 14 amino acids long. The CDR3 region is CASSQGRSYNEQFF. Here the CDR3 DNA reads TGTGCCAGCAGCCAAGGCAGGTCCTACAATGAGCAGTTCTTC.

The rearrangement joins TRBV5-1 to TRBJ1-1; D ambiguous. The CDR3 is 13 residues long. Germline V gene sequence: CDR1 SGHRS, CDR2 YFSETQ. V lost 0 bases to trimming and J lost 4 bases, with 7 bases between them. The CDR3 coding sequence is TGCGCCAGCAGCTTGGGTTTCGGCACTGAAGCTTTCTTT. Its translation: CASSLGFGTEAFF.

CDR3 in DNA: TGTGCCAGCAGTTTAAACAGGAAAGCTTTCTTT. It translates to CASSLNRKAFF. The chain combines TRBV12-3 or TRBV12-4 with TRBJ1-1, with D perhaps matching TRBD1 (5 bases). Trimming shortened V by 2 bases and J by 9 bases, and 7 bases separated the two germline ends. This CDR3 is 11 amino acids long.

The chain recombines TRBV10-2 with TRBJ1-1; D not resolved. Germline CDR1 and CDR2: WSHSY and SAAADI. V shed 3 bases and J shed 1 base, with 9 bases lying between them. The CDR3 is made up of 14 amino acids. CDR3: CASSEPYTNTEAFF. Written as DNA, the CDR3 is TGCGCCAGCAGTGAACCTTACACGAACACTGAAGCTTTCTTT.

This chain connects TRBV18 to TRBJ2-2, with 7 positions matching TRBD2. Germline V lookup: CDR1 KGHSH, CDR2 LQKENI. This CDR3 is 16 amino acids long. The V gene end was trimmed by 2 bases and the J gene end by 0 bases; junction bases not matched to a gene: 3. The chain's CDR3 is CASSPELASNTGELFF. The CDR3 DNA reads TGTGCCAGCTCACCAGAACTAGCGTCGAACACCGGGGAGCTGTTTTTT.

The V gene is TRBV12-3 or TRBV12-4, the J gene TRBJ1-1, with D hard to call. V lost 3 bases and J 7 bases, leaving 12 bases between the germline ends. The CDR3 has 13 residues. This CDR3 is CASSFGVELEAFF. The CDR3 DNA follows: TGTGCCAGCAGTTTCGGGGTGGAACTTGAAGCTTTCTTT.

The chain joins TRBV3-1 (or the pseudogene TRBV3-2) to TRBJ1-2; 9 bases line up with TRBD1. The length of the CDR3 is 14 residues. V trimming: 7 bases; J trimming: 3 bases; junction bases outside the gene matches: 6. Germline V gene lookup returns CDR1 LGHDT and CDR2 YNNKEL (reference sequence). For the CDR3, the DNA is TGTGCCAGCACGACAGGGGGTATTGACTATGGCTACACCTTC. It specifies CASTTGGIDYGYTF.

The rearrangement uses TRBV2 and TRBJ1-2, with 11 nucleotides matching TRBD1. The CDR3 is made up of 13 amino acids. V dropped 6 bases and J dropped 8; count of bases not matched to a gene: 5. CDR1 is SNHLY, CDR2 FYNNEI, per germline. CDR3 loop: CASRTRTGGGYTF. CDR3 in DNA: TGTGCCAGCAGAACACGGACAGGGGGCGGCTACACCTTC.

The chain employs TRBV3-1 (or the pseudogene TRBV3-2) and TRBJ1-2; the D gene is possibly TRBD1 (5 bases). V lost 5 bases and J 2 bases, leaving 12 bases between the germline ends. Germline values: CDR1 LGHDT, CDR2 YNNKEL (reference sequence). The CDR3 consists of 14 residues. CDR3 sequence reads: CASSTGGVNYGYTF. CDR3 bases: TGTGCCAGCAGCACGGGAGGGGTCAACTATGGCTACACCTTC.

The rearrangement links TRBV10-2 to TRBJ2-7, with TRBD2 identical over 7 bases. This CDR3 region has 14 residues. V gave up 3 bases and J gave up 0 bases; unmatched junction bases: 2. Germline V gene sequence: CDR1 WSHSY, CDR2 SAAADI. In nucleotides, the CDR3 is TGCGCCAGCAGTGAAGCGGGGCGCTCCTACGAGCAGTACTTC. Residues: CASSEAGRSYEQYF.

The chain carries TRBV10-2 and TRBJ1-5, with 7 bases fitting TRBD1. V was pared by 6 bases and J by 2 bases, with 4 bases of the junction left unmatched. CDR3 size: 14 residues. CDR1 and CDR2 from the germline V gene are WSHSY and SAAADI. The CDR3 nucleotides are TGCGCCAGCAGCGGGACAGCGGGCAATCAGCCCCAGCATTTT. This encodes CASSGTAGNQPQHF.

This clone was recorded once. CDR3 in amino acids: CAISPRDRGEETQYF. The CDR3 coding sequence is TGTGCCATCAGTCCCCGGGACAGGGGAGAAGAGACCCAGTACTTC. This rearrangement joins TRBV10-3 to TRBJ2-5; 10 nucleotides match TRBD1. The CDR3 extends over 15 amino acids. The ends lost 5 bases at V and 3 bases at J; junction bases unmatched: 6. Germline-derived CDR1 and CDR2 are ENHRY and SYGVKD.